Here is one T cell receptor (beta chain) with its context. The data were obtained in a study of blood T cell repertoires in COVID-19. In the study overall: Spain, Italy and the United States supplied samples that represented acute and convalescent COVID-19. Nucleic acid was either cDNA or gDNA, and it came from T cells, B-cell-depleted T cells, or PBMCs.

V was clipped by 6 bases and J by 6 bases; unmatched bases: 5. Germline V gene sequence: CDR1 MDHEN, CDR2 SYDVKM. The CDR3 loop spans 13 amino acids. In the study's own analysis: Estimation of nucleated cell counts was performed using reference gene primer amplification. Sequencing was performed with immunoSEQ multiplex PCR; in TCRdb, only in-frame clones are kept and a portion is missing. V and J calls and clone size are copied from that table; D and trimming were computed from the DNA. The table records around 210,000 clones, 80% of them present only once. The V and J genes are TRBV28 and TRBJ1-5, with 7 nucleotides matching TRBD1. The source material was peripheral blood. This sequence originates from a woman aged 70 to 79 with acute or convalescent COVID-19. CDR3 in amino acids: CASRDRAGQPQHF. The DNA for the CDR3 is TGTGCCAGCAGAGACAGGGCAGGTCAGCCCCAGCATTTT.